This T cell receptor beta chain derives from a study of blood T cell repertoires in COVID-19. Study summary: Samples came from the United States, Italy and Spain, spanning acute and convalescent COVID-19. The analysed material was cDNA or gDNA that came from T cells, B-cell-depleted T cells, or PBMCs.

In the source study's methods: Scientists estimated how many nucleated cells there were by amplifying reference gene primers. Using immunoSEQ multiplex PCR, the repertoire was profiled, and TCRdb retains in-frame clones only, with some absent. D and trimming were read from the DNA, whereas the V and J calls and clone size are those reported in that table. The sample gives 30,000 to 45,000 clones, roughly 90% of which show up once; roughly 30% is in the top ten. This CDR3 spans 15 amino acids. Germline lookup yields CDR1 MNHEY and CDR2 SMNVEV (reference sequence). V was shortened by 10 bases and J by 0 bases, with 15 bases between the two germline ends.

The rearrangement joins TRBV27 to TRBJ1-4; D perhaps matches TRBD1 (6 bases). This receptor was identified in an older man with active COVID-19. The sequenced sample was peripheral blood. This CDR3 is CATRRGSATNEKLFF. In nucleotides, the CDR3 is TGTGCCACCAGGAGGGGGTCGGCAACTAATGAAAAACTGTTTTTT.